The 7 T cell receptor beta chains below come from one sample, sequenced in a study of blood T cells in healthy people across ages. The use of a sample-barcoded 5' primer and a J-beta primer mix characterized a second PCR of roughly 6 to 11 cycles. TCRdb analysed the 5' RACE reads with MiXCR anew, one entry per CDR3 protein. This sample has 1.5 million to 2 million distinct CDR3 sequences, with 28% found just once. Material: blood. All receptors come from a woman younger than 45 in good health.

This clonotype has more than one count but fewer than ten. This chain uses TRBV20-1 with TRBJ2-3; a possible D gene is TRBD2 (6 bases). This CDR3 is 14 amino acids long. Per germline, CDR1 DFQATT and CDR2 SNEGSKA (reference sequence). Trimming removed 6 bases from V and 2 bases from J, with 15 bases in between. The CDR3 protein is CSAARGPLTDTQYF. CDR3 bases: TGCAGTGCCGCGCGGGGACCCCTCACAGATACGCAGTATTTT.

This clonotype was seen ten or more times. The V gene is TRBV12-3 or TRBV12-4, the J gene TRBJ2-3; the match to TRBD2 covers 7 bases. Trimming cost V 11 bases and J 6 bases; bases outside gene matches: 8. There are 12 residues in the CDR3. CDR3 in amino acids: CASRPGGDTQYF. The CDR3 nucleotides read TGTGCCTCCAGACCCGGGGGGGATACGCAGTATTTT.

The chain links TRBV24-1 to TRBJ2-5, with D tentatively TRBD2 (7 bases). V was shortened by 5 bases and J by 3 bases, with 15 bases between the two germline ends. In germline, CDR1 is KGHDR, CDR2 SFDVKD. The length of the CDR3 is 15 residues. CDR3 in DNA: TGTGCCACCAGTGGGGAGGGGGGCCTAGAAGAGACCCAGTACTTC. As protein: CATSGEGGLEETQYF.

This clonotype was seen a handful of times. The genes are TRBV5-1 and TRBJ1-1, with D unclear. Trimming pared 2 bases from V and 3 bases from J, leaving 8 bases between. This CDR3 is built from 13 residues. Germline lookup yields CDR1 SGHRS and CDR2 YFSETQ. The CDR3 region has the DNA TGCGCCAGCAGCTTTTCTTGGGACACTGAAGCTTTCTTT. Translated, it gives CASSFSWDTEAFF.

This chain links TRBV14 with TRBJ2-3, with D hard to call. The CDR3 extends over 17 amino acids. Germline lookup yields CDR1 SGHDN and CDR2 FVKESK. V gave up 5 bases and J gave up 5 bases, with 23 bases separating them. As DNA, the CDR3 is TGTGCCAGCAGCGCCTCCCTGGGCATCTACAACTTAGATACGCAGTATTTT. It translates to CASSASLGIYNLDTQYF.

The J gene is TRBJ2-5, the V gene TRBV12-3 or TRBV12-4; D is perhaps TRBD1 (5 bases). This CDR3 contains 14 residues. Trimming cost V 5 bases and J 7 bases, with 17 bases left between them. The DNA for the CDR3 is TGTGCCAGCAGTGCGACACAGGCTGTAGGGACCCAGTACTTC. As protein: CASSATQAVGTQYF.

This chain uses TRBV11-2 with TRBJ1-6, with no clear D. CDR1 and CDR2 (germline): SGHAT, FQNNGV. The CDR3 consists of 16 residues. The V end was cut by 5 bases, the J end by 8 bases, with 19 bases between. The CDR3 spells CASSPSISGGDSPLHF. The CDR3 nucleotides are TGTGCCAGCAGCCCTAGCATATCAGGTGGAGATTCACCCCTCCACTTT.